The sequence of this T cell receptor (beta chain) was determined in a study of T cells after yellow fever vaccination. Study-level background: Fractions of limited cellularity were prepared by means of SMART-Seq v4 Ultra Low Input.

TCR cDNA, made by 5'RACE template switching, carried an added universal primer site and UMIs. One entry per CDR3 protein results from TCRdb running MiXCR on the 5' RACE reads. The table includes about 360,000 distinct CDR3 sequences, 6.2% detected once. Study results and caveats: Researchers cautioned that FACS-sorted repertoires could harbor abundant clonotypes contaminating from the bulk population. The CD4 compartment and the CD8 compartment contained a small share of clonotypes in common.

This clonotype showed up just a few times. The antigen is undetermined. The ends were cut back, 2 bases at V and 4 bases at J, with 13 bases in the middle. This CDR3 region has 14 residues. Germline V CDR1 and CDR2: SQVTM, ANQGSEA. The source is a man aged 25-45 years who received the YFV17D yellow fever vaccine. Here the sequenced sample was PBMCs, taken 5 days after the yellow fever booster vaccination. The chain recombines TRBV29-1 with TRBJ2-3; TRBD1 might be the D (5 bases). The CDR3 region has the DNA TGCAGCGTTGAACACATAGCAGGGTCAGATACGCAGTATTTT. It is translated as CSVEHIAGSDTQYF.